This T cell receptor (beta chain) is drawn from a study of low-dose radiotherapy and immunotherapy resistance in tumors. With a constant-region primer and a V-primer adapter, TCRs were subjected to 20 PCR cycles of amplification. MiXCR, run by TCRdb on the reads, gives a single entry per CDR3 protein. The data hold under 60,000 distinct CDR3 sequences, with about 12% observed a single time. This clonotype was picked up many times. CDR1 is SGHVS and CDR2 is FNYEAQ in the germline V gene. The V and J ends lost 1 base and 10 bases respectively, with 14 bases between them. This CDR3 contains 14 residues. Specified time point: before trial treatment.

The sample was PBMCs, taken before treatment. The V and J genes are TRBV7-6 and TRBJ2-1, with TRBD1 as a possible D gene (6 bases). The sequence came from a female donor with ovarian cancer. The CDR3 loop is CASSLVIQGKEQFF. CDR3 in DNA: TGTGCCAGCAGCTTAGTTATACAGGGAAAGGAGCAGTTCTTC. Looking up the rest from reference TRBV7-6 and TRBJ2-1 gives the full variable domain: GAGVSQSPRYKVTKRGQDVALRCDPISGHVSLYWYRQALGQGPEFLTYFNYEAQQDKSGLPNDRFSAERPEGSISTLTIQRTEQRDSAMYRCASSLVIQGKEQFFGPGTRLTVL.